A single sample gave rise to the 14 T cell receptor beta chains below, sequenced in a study of beta chain features in type 1 diabetes. Their antigen targets remain unknown. Study-level points and caveats: When Type 1 diabetes patients were examined, their TCRB CDR3s proved moderately but significantly shorter in all four CD4+ subsets.

The sequenced template was cDNA made from the entire isolated RNA. Generated by immunoSEQ multiplex PCR, the TCRdb table keeps only in-frame clones and is missing some. Of 250,000 to 300,000 clones in the sample, approximately 14% were seen once. The sample was naive CD4+ T cells from blood. The receptors here all came from a man aged 25 to 40 with type 1 diabetes.

The V and J genes are TRBV6-5 and TRBJ2-1; no firm D call. CDR3 length equals 15 residues. V was trimmed by 2 bases and J by 2 bases, leaving 10 bases between them. The germline gives CDR1 MNHEY, CDR2 SVGAGI. CDR3 sequence: CASSYASGAYNEQFF. The CDR3 coding sequence is TGTGCCAGCAGTTACGCGTCCGGTGCCTACAATGAGCAGTTCTTC.

This rearrangement joins TRBV30 to TRBJ1-2, with D uncertain. Trimming removed 5 bases at V and 3 bases at J, with 10 bases between. This CDR3 is built from 12 residues. CDR1 GTSNPN and CDR2 SVGIG come from the germline V gene (reference sequence). This chain's CDR3 is CAWGIAYYGYTF. The CDR3 coding sequence is TGTGCCTGGGGAATAGCCTACTATGGCTACACCTTC.

The rearrangement uses TRBV4-3 and TRBJ2-6, with D unclear. CDR1 and CDR2 from the germline V gene are LGHNA and YSLEER. Trimming removed 0 bases at V and 4 bases at J, with 10 bases between. The CDR3 covers 16 residues. DNA of the CDR3: TGCGCCAGCAGCCAAGATGGAGCAGCGGGGGCCAACGTCCTGACTTTC. Translated, it gives CASSQDGAAGANVLTF.

The V gene is TRBV7-3, the J gene TRBJ2-1, with 9 nucleotides matching TRBD1. V trimming: 6 bases; J trimming: 0 bases; junction bases outside the gene matches: 3. Germline lookup yields CDR1 SGHTA and CDR2 FQGTGA. CDR3 length: 15 amino acids. CDR3 amino acids: CASSETGGSYNEQFF. DNA of the CDR3: TGTGCCAGCAGTGAGACAGGGGGCTCCTACAATGAGCAGTTCTTC.

In this sample, this clone turned up a few times. The rearrangement joins TRBV7-9 to TRBJ2-7; D gene unclear. Germline assignment: CDR1 SEHNR and CDR2 FQNEAQ (reference sequence). Trimming cost V 0 bases and J 5 bases, with 11 bases left between them. The CDR3 is made up of 14 amino acids. The CDR3 here is CASSLAVRSNEQYF. In DNA, the CDR3 is TGTGCCAGCAGCTTAGCCGTACGGAGTAACGAGCAGTACTTC.

V is TRBV28 and J is TRBJ1-5, with TRBD1 matching over 9 bases. The CDR3 extends over 18 amino acids. J gave up 5 bases and V 4 bases, and 15 bases lay outside the gene matches. Germline values: CDR1 MDHEN, CDR2 SYDVKM. The CDR3 region has the DNA TGTGCCAGCAGTTCTCTTGTTAGTCGGGACAGGGTTGATCAGCCCCAGCATTTT. This codes for CASSSLVSRDRVDQPQHF.

V is TRBV5-1 and J is TRBJ2-2, with 11 bases aligning to TRBD1. Germline V gene sequence: CDR1 SGHRS, CDR2 YFSETQ. J gave up 3 bases and V 5 bases, and 3 bases lay outside the gene matches. CDR3 length equals 15 residues. CDR3 loop: CASREGQGDTGELFF. CDR3 DNA: TGCGCCAGCAGAGAGGGACAGGGGGACACCGGGGAGCTGTTTTTT.

The CDR3 nucleotides are TGTGCCAGCAGCCGACAGGGCAATGAGCAGTTCTTC. It is translated as CASSRQGNEQFF. The V call is TRBV7-2, the J call TRBJ2-1; 7 bases map to TRBD1. The CDR3 totals 12 residues. Germline V gene data show CDR1 as SGHTA and CDR2 as FQGNSA. V lost 5 bases and J lost 6; bases outside the gene matches: 1.

Many counts were recorded for this clone. This sequence joins TRBV4-3 and TRBJ2-3; TRBD1 matches 7 bases. The V gene end was trimmed by 2 bases and the J gene end by 4 bases; junction bases not matched to a gene: 9. CDR3 length: 16 residues. From germline, CDR1 is LGHNA and CDR2 YSLEER. Here the CDR3 DNA reads TGCGCCAGCAGCCAACTTCCGGGACAGCATCCAGATACGCAGTATTTT. Translated: CASSQLPGQHPDTQYF.

This chain links TRBV2 with TRBJ2-3; 7 bases are shared with TRBD2. The CDR3 contains 15 residues. The germline gives CDR1 SNHLY, CDR2 FYNNEI. The V segment lost 5 bases and the J segment 1 base; nucleotides outside the gene matches: 6. CDR3: CASSISGVGTDTQYF. In DNA, the CDR3 is TGTGCCAGCAGTATCAGCGGGGTTGGCACAGATACGCAGTATTTT.

The rearrangement uses TRBV7-8 and TRBJ1-5, with TRBD1 matching 10 bases. The V and J ends lost 0 bases and 6 bases, in that order; junction bases with no gene match: 5. In germline, CDR1 is SGHVS, CDR2 FQNEAQ. The CDR3 is made up of 16 amino acids. CDR3 in DNA: TGTGCCAGCAGCTTAGCGGGACAGGGGAATCTTCAGCCCCAGCATTTT. The encoded protein is CASSLAGQGNLQPQHF.

This chain uses TRBV15 with TRBJ2-2, with 13 bases that match TRBD2. The CDR3 covers 17 residues. Trimming removed 3 bases from V and 6 bases from J; junction bases left unmatched: 7. The germline gives CDR1 LNHNV, CDR2 YYDKDF (reference sequence). The CDR3, as DNA: TGTGCCACCAGCAGGGCCGGACTAGCGGGAGTCTCCGGGGAGCTGTTTTTT. It specifies CATSRAGLAGVSGELFF.

Only a few counts were recorded for this clone. Within the sample, other DNA sequences also encode this same CDR3. This chain links TRBV20-1 with TRBJ2-1, with a possible D match to TRBD2 (5 bases). Looked up from germline, CDR1 is DFQATT and CDR2 is SNEGSKA (reference sequence). The CDR3 contains 10 residues. The V end lost 6 bases, the J end lost 8 bases, and 8 bases lay between the germline ends. The CDR3 DNA reads TGCAGTGCAAGTAGCGATGAGCAGTTCTTC. Encoded protein: CSASSDEQFF.

There are a few counts of this clone. This chain links TRBV18 with TRBJ2-5; D gene unclear. This CDR3 spans 14 amino acids. Germline V CDR1 and CDR2: KGHSH, LQKENI. V lost 1 base and J 2 bases, leaving 8 bases between the germline ends. This CDR3 reads CASSPRSEQETQYF. The CDR3, as DNA: TGTGCCAGCTCACCACGGTCAGAACAAGAGACCCAGTACTTC.